A single sample gave rise to the 20 T cell receptor beta chains below, sequenced in a study of patients and donors after allogeneic stem cell transplantation. TCRdb re-called the RT-PCR reads with MiXCR, one entry per CDR3 protein. Here the sample spans 400,000 to 450,000 distinct CDR3 sequences, approximately 16% being singletons. Sequences were obtained from blood, either unsorted or a sorted T cell fraction (not recorded which). The receptor set was obtained from a human donor who was either an allogeneic HSCT recipient or a stem cell or donor lymphocyte infusion donor (not recorded which). It is not recorded whose cells these are; they may come from a transplant donor.

This clonotype was recorded a few times. The rearrangement links TRBV25-1 to TRBJ1-4; tentatively, D is TRBD1 (5 bases). The CDR3 covers 14 residues. Trimming removed 8 bases from V and 7 bases from J, with 17 bases in between. Looked up from germline, CDR1 is MGHDK and CDR2 is SYGVNS. This CDR3 reads CASSTSGALEKLFF. CDR3 coding DNA: TGTGCCAGCTCGACCAGCGGGGCCCTTGAAAAACTGTTTTTT.

The chain couples TRBV25-1 to TRBJ2-5; D is possibly TRBD1 (5 bases). The CDR3 runs 15 residues. V lost 2 bases and J lost 5, with 15 bases in between. The V gene's germline CDR1 is MGHDK and CDR2 SYGVNS. Written as DNA, the CDR3 is TGTGCCAGCAGTGAAAATTCCAACAGGTTGGAGACCCAGTACTTC. As protein: CASSENSNRLETQYF.

The chain couples TRBV20-1 to TRBJ2-7, with TRBD2 matching 9 bases. J was trimmed by 7 bases and V by 6 bases; bases with no gene match: 13. This CDR3 is built from 14 residues. From germline, CDR1 is DFQATT and CDR2 SNEGSKA (reference sequence). DNA of the CDR3: TGCAGTGCGGATGTAGCGGGGGCCCGTCGAGAGCAGTACTTC. It is translated as CSADVAGARREQYF.

J is TRBJ2-5 and V is TRBV5-1; D remains ambiguous. V gave up 3 bases and J gave up 2 bases, with 8 bases separating them. The length of the CDR3 is 13 residues. Germline V gives CDR1 SGHRS, CDR2 YFSETQ. This CDR3 is CASSYDKQETQYF. Here the CDR3 DNA reads TGCGCCAGCAGCTACGACAAACAAGAGACCCAGTACTTC.

This chain joins TRBV6-1 and TRBJ2-3, with 7 bases matching TRBD2. The length of the CDR3 is 16 residues. Losses at the gene ends were 6 bases for V and 2 bases for J; bases not matched to a gene: 11. Per the germline V gene, CDR1 is MNHNS and CDR2 is SASEGT. This chain's CDR3 is CASSGKRELSTDTQYF. Written as DNA, the CDR3 is TGTGCCAGCAGCGGCAAGCGGGAACTTTCCACAGATACGCAGTATTTT.

This clonotype has a handful of counts. This chain connects TRBV5-5 to TRBJ1-6; 7 nucleotides agree with TRBD1. V was pared by 5 bases and J by 0 bases, with 11 bases of the junction left unmatched. The germline V gene encodes CDR1 SGHKS and CDR2 YYEKEE (reference sequence). This CDR3 comprises 18 residues. The CDR3 nucleotides read TGTGCCAGCAGTTCGGGACAGCCTTTGAGCTCCTATAATTCACCCCTCCACTTT. It encodes CASSSGQPLSSYNSPLHF. Based on the CDR3 plus reference TRBV5-5 and TRBJ1-6, the full variable domain is DAGVTQSPTHLIKTRGQQVTLRCSPISGHKSVSWYQQVLGQGPQFIFQYYEKEERGRGNFPDRFSARQFPNYSSELNVNALLLGDSALYLCASSSGQPLSSYNSPLHFGNGTRLTVT.

This chain links TRBV6-1 with TRBJ2-3; 13 bases align to TRBD2. This CDR3 comprises 16 residues. J was trimmed by 6 bases and V by 6 bases; bases with no gene match: 9. Germline lookup yields CDR1 MNHNS and CDR2 SASEGT. The CDR3, as DNA: TGTGCCAGCAGCGCCCGACTAGCGGGAGGACGGGATACGCAGTATTTT. Its protein product is CASSARLAGGRDTQYF.

This sequence joins TRBV18 and TRBJ2-7, with D perhaps TRBD1 (9 bases). V was pared by 4 bases and J by 3 bases, with 16 bases between. Germline V gene lookup returns CDR1 KGHSH and CDR2 LQKENI. The CDR3 spans 15 residues. This CDR3 reads CASSLSGGQGYEQYF. For the CDR3, the DNA is TGTGCCAGCTCACTGAGCGGGGGACAGGGCTACGAGCAGTACTTC.

This clonotype turned up a few times. The chain uses TRBV7-7 and TRBJ2-3; 8 bases agree with TRBD1. Germline loops: CDR1 SSHAT, CDR2 FNYEAQ (reference sequence). With 5 bases clipped from V and 7 bases from J, the junction kept 5 bases outside the gene matches. This CDR3 spans 13 amino acids. CDR3 protein: CASSLRTGNTQYF. The CDR3 DNA sequence: TGTGCCAGCAGCCTACGGACAGGGAATACGCAGTATTTT. The full variable domain, with the rest looked up from reference TRBV7-7 and TRBJ2-3, is GAGVSQSPRYKVTKRGQDVTLRCDPISSHATLYWYQQALGQGPEFLTYFNYEAQPDKSGLPSDRFSAERPEGSISTLTIQRTEQRDSAMYRCASSLRTGNTQYFGPGTRLTVL.

In this sample, this clonotype turned up once. The rearrangement uses TRBV20-1 and TRBJ2-2; D remains ambiguous. The CDR3 is made up of 12 amino acids. Trimming removed 3 bases from V and 3 bases from J, with 5 bases in between. Per germline, CDR1 DFQATT and CDR2 SNEGSKA (reference sequence). As DNA, the CDR3 is TGCAGTGCTAGCTACTACACCGGGGAGCTGTTTTTT. As protein: CSASYYTGELFF.

The V and J genes are TRBV15 and TRBJ2-7, with a possible D match to TRBD1 (5 bases). V was shortened by 0 bases and J by 6 bases, with 18 bases between the two germline ends. The germline CDR1 and CDR2 sequences are LNHNV and YYDKDF (reference sequence). The CDR3 extends over 16 amino acids. CDR3 sequence: CATSRDFQGSGVEQYF. The CDR3 DNA reads as TGTGCCACCAGCAGAGATTTCCAGGGTTCTGGTGTCGAGCAGTACTTC. Together with reference TRBV15 and TRBJ2-7, the CDR3 gives the full variable domain: DAMVIQNPRYQVTQFGKPVTLSCSQTLNHNVMYWYQQKSSQAPKLLFHYYDKDFNNEADTPDNFQSRRPNTSFCFLDIRSPGLGDTAMYLCATSRDFQGSGVEQYFGPGTRLTVT.

This clonotype has a handful of counts. The V and J genes are TRBV4-1 and TRBJ2-7, with D perhaps matching TRBD1 or TRBD2 (5 bases each). Germline lookup yields CDR1 MGHRA and CDR2 YSYEKL. V was trimmed by 4 bases and J by 2 bases, leaving 15 bases between them. The CDR3 totals 15 residues. CDR3 amino acids: CASSPRGLDAYEQYF. The CDR3 DNA is TGCGCCAGCAGCCCTCGGGGCCTCGACGCCTACGAGCAGTACTTC.

The chain links TRBV19 to TRBJ1-1; D gene uncertain. CDR3 length equals 15 residues. The germline gives CDR1 LNHDA, CDR2 SQIVND (reference sequence). Trimming took off 6 bases at V and 3 bases at J, with 17 bases between the two ends. The CDR3 reads CASSPSPAGYTEAFF. The CDR3 DNA reads TGTGCCAGTAGCCCATCCCCCGCAGGCTACACTGAAGCTTTCTTT.

This clonotype has more than one count but fewer than ten. V gene TRBV5-1 combines with J gene TRBJ2-3; 8 nucleotides line up with TRBD1. Trimming at V came to 3 bases and at J to 2 bases, leaving 2 bases not matched to a gene. The CDR3 extends over 14 amino acids. Per the germline V gene, CDR1 is SGHRS and CDR2 is YFSETQ. The CDR3 coding sequence is TGCGCCAGCAGCTGGACAGGGTTCACAGATACGCAGTATTTT. Encoded protein: CASSWTGFTDTQYF. Using reference TRBV5-1 and TRBJ2-3 for the parts outside the CDR3, the full variable domain is KAGVTQTPRYLIKTRGQQVTLSCSPISGHRSVSWYQQTPGQGLQFLFEYFSETQRNKGNFPGRFSGRQFSNSRSEMNVSTLELGDSALYLCASSWTGFTDTQYFGPGTRLTVL.

This clonotype has more than one count but fewer than ten. The J gene is TRBJ1-3, the V gene TRBV20-1; no definite D call. Trimming removed 0 bases from V and 0 bases from J, with 12 bases in between. The CDR3 consists of 16 residues. Germline-derived CDR1 and CDR2 are DFQATT and SNEGSKA (reference sequence). The DNA of the CDR3 is TGCAGTGCTAGAGACCGAACCAACCCCTCTGGAAACACCATATATTTT. It yields the protein CSARDRTNPSGNTIYF.

The J gene is TRBJ1-2, the V gene TRBV12-3 or TRBV12-4; weak D call: TRBD1 (5 bases). The V and J ends lost 2 bases and 6 bases respectively, with 10 bases between them. CDR3 length: 13 amino acids. In DNA form, the CDR3 reads TGTGCCAGCAGTTTACCAGGGAATGATGGCTACACCTTC. This translates into CASSLPGNDGYTF.

The chain employs TRBV6-2 or TRBV6-3 and TRBJ2-3, with TRBD2 matching over 9 bases. This CDR3 spans 17 amino acids. The V gene end was trimmed by 6 bases and the J gene end by 4 bases; junction bases not matched to a gene: 14. From germline, CDR1 is MNHEY and CDR2 SVGEGT. Here the CDR3 reads CASSLVFLAGRADTQYF. CDR3 DNA: TGTGCCAGCAGCCTCGTATTTCTAGCGGGGCGGGCAGATACGCAGTATTTT.

V and J are TRBV24-1 and TRBJ2-1; the D is unclear. Germline-derived CDR1 and CDR2 are KGHDR and SFDVKD. Trimming pared 5 bases from V and 0 bases from J, leaving 7 bases between. The CDR3 has 14 residues. The CDR3: CATSGPSSYNEQFF. The DNA of the CDR3 is TGTGCCACCAGTGGGCCAAGCTCCTACAATGAGCAGTTCTTC.

CDR3 in DNA: TGTGCCAGCAGCTTTAGACTAGCGGGGTACAATGAGCAGTTCTTC. As protein: CASSFRLAGYNEQFF. This chain joins TRBV11-2 and TRBJ2-1, with 11 bases identical to TRBD2. J was trimmed by 4 bases and V by 3 bases; bases with no gene match: 2. The CDR3 is made up of 15 amino acids. Germline V gene lookup returns CDR1 SGHAT and CDR2 FQNNGV.

Turning to this clonotype: A junction end diverges from the germline sequence, so it may reflect a read error. The rearrangement joins TRBV6-5 to TRBJ2-5, with TRBD1 matching over 7 bases. Looked up from germline, CDR1 is MNHEY and CDR2 is SVGAGI. The CDR3 runs 15 residues. The CDR3 loop reads CASSNSRQGRETQYF. CDR3 nucleotides: TGTGCCAGCAGTAACTCTCGACAGGGTCGCGAGACCCAGTACTTC.